This TCR beta chain is from a study of beta chain features in type 1 diabetes. The study reverse transcribed the entire isolated RNA, so it sequenced expressed TCRB transcripts. Profiled with immunoSEQ multiplex PCR; TCRdb holds only in-frame clones, not every one. The repertoire consists of fewer than 450,000 clones, with roughly 13% occurring once and the leading ten covering over 0.014%. This clone was observed a handful of times. Antigen unknown. Study-level results: TCRB CDR3s from Type 1 diabetes patients were moderately but significantly shorter in all four CD4+ subsets. In type 1 diabetes patients, VDJ junctions had fewer insertions; deletions at these junctions were more frequent.

Germline CDR1 is SGHAT and CDR2 is FQNNGV. Trimming pared 1 base from V and 8 bases from J, leaving 12 bases between. There are 14 residues in the CDR3. The chain employs TRBV11-2 and TRBJ2-1; D remains unclear. The source is a woman in her late teens or twenties with type 1 diabetes. Sequencing was done on a sample of naive CD4+ T cells from blood. The CDR3 region is CASSLVWAGDEQFF. The CDR3 nucleotides read TGTGCCAGCAGCTTAGTTTGGGCCGGTGATGAGCAGTTCTTC.